One and the same sample provided the 24 T cell receptor beta chains below, sequenced in a study of blood T cell repertoires in COVID-19. Assay used: immunoSEQ multiplex PCR; TCRdb lists only in-frame clones, some missing. The sample shows roughly 410,000 clones, 89% of them seen only once. Sequenced input: peripheral blood. These receptors originate from a woman in her 40s with COVID-19, enrolled during active disease.

The gene calls are TRBV3-1 (or the pseudogene TRBV3-2) and TRBJ2-1; TRBD2 aligns across 7 bases. V was pared by 1 base and J by 2 bases, with 5 bases of the junction left unmatched. The CDR3 contains 16 residues. Germline V gives CDR1 LGHDT, CDR2 YNNKEL (reference sequence). CDR3 DNA: TGTGCCAGCAGCCAAGGGCTAGCGGTGGCCTACAATGAGCAGTTCTTC. This sequence encodes CASSQGLAVAYNEQFF.

This clone was counted only a few times. CDR3 sequence reads: CASIPGVGGANEQFF. CDR3 nucleotides: TGTGCCAGCATCCCGGGGGTTGGAGGGGCTAATGAGCAGTTCTTC. The rearrangement links TRBV6-5 to TRBJ2-1, with D possibly being TRBD2 (6 bases). The V end lost 7 bases, the J end lost 7 bases, and 20 bases lay between the germline ends. The CDR3 sequence is 15 residues long. Per germline, CDR1 MNHEY and CDR2 SVGAGI.

This clone was picked up a small number of times. The rearrangement uses TRBV7-8 and TRBJ1-2, with D possibly being TRBD1 (5 bases). The CDR3 contains 12 residues. Germline V lookup: CDR1 SGHVS, CDR2 FQNEAQ. V was clipped by 3 bases and J by 7 bases, with 9 bases between them. DNA for the CDR3: TGTGCCAGCAGCTTTGGACACCGTGGCTACACCTTC. It is translated as CASSFGHRGYTF.

The chain combines TRBV5-3 with TRBJ2-1, with 8 bases matching TRBD2. TRBV5-3 is noted as an ORF with a role that remains uncertain. The CDR3 sequence is 12 residues long. V lost 6 bases, J lost 6 bases, and 2 bases stayed unmatched. CDR3 loop: CARTGGSNEQFF. The CDR3 DNA follows: TGTGCCAGAACGGGGGGGAGCAATGAGCAGTTCTTC.

This chain links TRBV7-2 with TRBJ2-1; TRBD2 matches 12 bases. This CDR3 region has 16 residues. Germline V lookup: CDR1 SGHTA, CDR2 FQGNSA. V shed 2 bases, J shed 8 bases, and the junction held 7 bases outside the gene matches. CDR3 protein: CASSLLAGGPLDEQFF. The CDR3 region has the DNA TGTGCCAGCAGCTTACTAGCGGGAGGGCCTTTGGATGAGCAGTTCTTC.

The chain recombines TRBV7-3 with TRBJ1-1; D is perhaps TRBD1 (6 bases). Germline V gene sequence: CDR1 SGHTA, CDR2 FQGTGA. This CDR3 spans 16 amino acids. Trimming took off 1 base at V and 1 base at J, with 13 bases between the two ends. The CDR3 bases are TGTGCCAGCAGCTTAAGTGGGGGCGGGAGGAACACTGAAGCTTTCTTT. Translating it yields CASSLSGGGRNTEAFF.

This chain joins TRBV7-9 and TRBJ1-2; the match to TRBD1 covers 9 bases. Unmatched junction bases numbered 14, after V lost 5 bases and J lost 4 bases. Germline CDR1 is SEHNR and CDR2 is FQNEAQ (reference sequence). The CDR3 totals 17 residues. The DNA of the CDR3 is TGTGCCAGCAGCGCCCGGGACAGGGTAGTTACCGCCTATGGCTACACCTTC. Its translation is CASSARDRVVTAYGYTF. Combining the CDR3 with reference TRBV7-9 and TRBJ1-2 gives the whole variable domain DTGVSQNPRHKITKRGQNVTFRCDPISEHNRLYWYRQTLGQGPEFLTYFQNEAQLEKSRLLSDRFSAERPKGSFSTLEIQRTEQGDSAMYLCASSARDRVVTAYGYTFGSGTRLTVV.

This chain joins TRBV9 and TRBJ2-2; tentatively, D is TRBD1 (6 bases). The CDR3 consists of 14 residues. Trimming left V 6 bases short and J 4 bases short, with 13 bases between. The germline gives CDR1 SGDLS, CDR2 YYNGEE. The CDR3 DNA sequence: TGTGCCAGCAAGGCGACAGGTTCCACCGGGGAGCTGTTTTTT. Amino acids: CASKATGSTGELFF.

The DNA for the CDR3 is TGTGCCAGCAGTTTAACCGGGGGGGGTGGAAACACCATATATTTT. Translated, it gives CASSLTGGGGNTIYF. The chain couples TRBV27 to TRBJ1-3; D possibly corresponds to TRBD1 (5 bases). Trimming took off 2 bases at V and 3 bases at J, with 11 bases between the two ends. The CDR3 is made up of 15 amino acids. CDR1 is MNHEY and CDR2 is SMNVEV in the germline V gene (reference sequence).

V gene TRBV7-3 combines with J gene TRBJ2-7; tentative D call: TRBD1 (6 bases). Between the trimmed V and J ends, which lost 4 bases and 5 bases, there was a span of 12 bases. This CDR3 spans 13 amino acids. Germline V gene sequence: CDR1 SGHTA, CDR2 FQGTGA. The CDR3 protein is CASSSGQLDEQYF. CDR3 bases: TGTGCCAGCAGCTCAGGACAGCTCGACGAGCAGTACTTC.

This chain links TRBV7-9 with TRBJ1-1; 7 bases are shared with TRBD1. The V segment lost 3 bases and the J segment 5 bases; nucleotides outside the gene matches: 3. The CDR3 is made up of 13 amino acids. Looked up from germline, CDR1 is SEHNR and CDR2 is FQNEAQ (reference sequence). The chain's CDR3 is CASSLYRGTEAFF. DNA for the CDR3: TGTGCCAGCAGCTTGTACAGGGGTACTGAAGCTTTCTTT.

This clone was detected only a few times. The genes are TRBV28 and TRBJ1-2; D may be TRBD1 (5 bases). There are 14 residues in the CDR3. The V end lost 5 bases, the J end lost 7 bases, and 17 bases lay between the germline ends. In germline, CDR1 is MDHEN, CDR2 SYDVKM. DNA of the CDR3: TGTGCCAGCAGTCTTATTAGGGGTGTTCGTGGCTACACCTTC. It specifies CASSLIRGVRGYTF.

J is TRBJ1-5 and V is TRBV27, with D maybe TRBD1 (5 bases). The CDR3 is made up of 14 amino acids. The ends were cut back, 6 bases at V and 4 bases at J, with 13 bases in the middle. Germline CDR1 and CDR2: MNHEY and SMNVEV (reference sequence). The chain's CDR3 is CASSPTRGNQPQHF. The CDR3 DNA reads TGTGCCAGCAGCCCGACGCGGGGGAATCAGCCCCAGCATTTT.

The gene calls are TRBV5-5 and TRBJ1-1; D is ambiguous. From germline, CDR1 is SGHKS and CDR2 YYEKEE (reference sequence). Trimming took 0 bases from V and 3 from J, leaving 9 bases between them. The CDR3 is 14 residues long. CDR3: CASSLDSRYTEAFF. The CDR3 DNA is TGTGCCAGCAGCTTGGACAGTCGATACACTGAAGCTTTCTTT. Full variable domain (rest looked up from reference TRBV5-5 and TRBJ1-1): DAGVTQSPTHLIKTRGQQVTLRCSPISGHKSVSWYQQVLGQGPQFIFQYYEKEERGRGNFPDRFSARQFPNYSSELNVNALLLGDSALYLCASSLDSRYTEAFFGQGTRLTVV.

Here the CDR3 DNA reads TGTGCCAGCAGCTTAGGACATATGGCGGGGACTGAAGCTTTCTTT. Protein product: CASSLGHMAGTEAFF. V usage is TRBV11-2 and J usage is TRBJ1-1; D not resolved. CDR1 and CDR2 (germline): SGHAT, FQNNGV. The CDR3 extends over 15 amino acids. Trimming took 1 base from V and 5 from J, leaving 14 bases between them.

The chain joins TRBV19 to TRBJ1-4, with D maybe TRBD1 (5 bases). Germline values: CDR1 LNHDA, CDR2 SQIVND (reference sequence). The CDR3 has 15 amino acids. With 4 bases removed from V and 8 bases from J, the gap between germline ends came to 17 bases. The CDR3: CASSTWTPGKEKLFF. Here the CDR3 DNA reads TGTGCCAGTAGTACCTGGACACCCGGCAAGGAAAAACTGTTTTTT. The entire variable domain, with the rest obtained from reference TRBV19 and TRBJ1-4, is as follows: DGGITQSPKYLFRKEGQNVTLSCEQNLNHDAMYWYRQDPGQGLRLIYYSQIVNDFQKGDIAEGYSVSREKKESFPLTVTSAQKNPTAFYLCASSTWTPGKEKLFFGSGTQLSVL.

The V call is TRBV5-1, the J call TRBJ2-5; D call uncertain. Germline CDR1 SGHRS, CDR2 YFSETQ. The CDR3 runs to 15 residues. Trimming took off 0 bases at V and 1 base at J, with 10 bases between the two ends. CDR3 bases: TGCGCCAGCAGCTTGGTTTCGGGTGGCCAAGAGACCCAGTACTTC. This gives the protein CASSLVSGGQETQYF.

The V gene is TRBV20-1, the J gene TRBJ2-7, with D maybe TRBD2 (5 bases). V lost 3 bases to trimming and J lost 4 bases, with 16 bases between them. Germline loops: CDR1 DFQATT, CDR2 SNEGSKA (reference sequence). This CDR3 region has 14 residues. CDR3 sequence (DNA): TGCAGTGCTAGTCTAAAGGTGTCGGGATACGAGCAGTACTTC. Translation gives CSASLKVSGYEQYF.

This chain connects TRBV15 to TRBJ2-1, with TRBD2 as a possible D gene (5 bases). V was pared by 0 bases and J by 9 bases, with 9 bases between. The CDR3 contains 13 residues. Germline-derived CDR1 and CDR2 are LNHNV and YYDKDF (reference sequence). The CDR3 region is CATSRDITSEQFF. The DNA for the CDR3 is TGTGCCACCAGCAGAGATATAACTAGTGAGCAGTTCTTC. The full variable domain, in which reference TRBV15 and TRBJ2-1 provide the parts outside the CDR3, is DAMVIQNPRYQVTQFGKPVTLSCSQTLNHNVMYWYQQKSSQAPKLLFHYYDKDFNNEADTPDNFQSRRPNTSFCFLDIRSPGLGDTAMYLCATSRDITSEQFFGPGTRLTVL.

The rearrangement joins TRBV28 to TRBJ1-6; D unclear. The CDR3 consists of 13 residues. Trimming took off 2 bases at V and 9 bases at J, with 8 bases between the two ends. Germline CDR1 and CDR2: MDHEN and SYDVKM. The CDR3 DNA reads as TGTGCCAGCAGTTTACGAAGAGGTTCACCCCTCCACTTT. Translated: CASSLRRGSPLHF.

The rearrangement uses TRBV7-2 and TRBJ1-2, with TRBD1 as a possible D gene (5 bases). The CDR3 consists of 12 residues. The germline V and J ends were trimmed by 6 bases and 8 bases, with 13 bases remaining between them. Germline lookup yields CDR1 SGHTA and CDR2 FQGNSA. In DNA form, the CDR3 reads TGTGCCAGCAGTCCCGGGACTTGGGGCTACACCTTC. The encoded protein is CASSPGTWGYTF. Variable domain in full (rest from reference TRBV7-2 and TRBJ1-2): GAGVSQSPSNKVTEKGKDVELRCDPISGHTALYWYRQSLGQGLEFLIYFQGNSAPDKSGLPSDRFSAERTGGSVSTLTIQRTQQEDSAVYLCASSPGTWGYTFGSGTRLTVV.

The table lists this clone with many counts. The J gene is TRBJ1-4, the V gene TRBV10-3, with a tentative D call TRBD1 (6 bases). Germline-derived CDR1 and CDR2 are ENHRY and SYGVKD. CDR3 size: 14 residues. The germline V and J ends were trimmed by 8 bases and 4 bases, with 14 bases remaining between them. This CDR3 reads CAIRQEADNEKLFF. Here the CDR3 DNA reads TGTGCCATCCGACAGGAGGCGGATAATGAAAAACTGTTTTTT.

This clone showed up just once. V is TRBV19 and J is TRBJ1-3, with a weak D call TRBD1 (6 bases). The germline V gene encodes CDR1 LNHDA and CDR2 SQIVND (reference sequence). CDR3 length: 15 amino acids. V lost 3 bases and J 2 bases, leaving 11 bases between the germline ends. CDR3 nucleotides: TGTGCCAGTAGTATTGCGGGGGCCACTGGAAACACCATATATTTT. As protein: CASSIAGATGNTIYF. The full variable domain, rest sourced from reference TRBV19 and TRBJ1-3, is DGGITQSPKYLFRKEGQNVTLSCEQNLNHDAMYWYRQDPGQGLRLIYYSQIVNDFQKGDIAEGYSVSREKKESFPLTVTSAQKNPTAFYLCASSIAGATGNTIYFGEGSWLTVV.

This clone was counted a single time. J is TRBJ2-7 and V is TRBV6-1; tentative D call: TRBD1 (6 bases). Germline V gene lookup returns CDR1 MNHNS and CDR2 SASEGT. The CDR3 extends over 15 amino acids. V lost 2 bases to trimming and J lost 2 bases, with 13 bases between them. CDR3: CASSERGTWTYEQYF. DNA of the CDR3: TGTGCCAGCAGTGAAAGGGGGACGTGGACCTACGAGCAGTACTTC.